Shown below are 23 T cell receptor beta chains from a single sample sequenced in a study of glioma-infiltrating T cells after dendritic cell vaccination. Clones were sequenced by immunoSEQ multiplex PCR, and TCRdb holds only the in-frame ones, with some missing. The sample carries over 90,000 clones, roughly 81% recorded once. The material was blood, obtained before dendritic cell vaccination. These TCRs come from a human donor with glioblastoma.

In this sample, this clone turned up a few times. J is TRBJ1-1 and V is TRBV9; maybe TRBD1 (5 bases). Germline loops: CDR1 SGDLS, CDR2 YYNGEE. There are 14 residues in the CDR3. Trimming stripped 4 bases from V and 8 bases from J, with 18 bases between. The CDR3: CASSPFLQAGEAFF. CDR3 nucleotide sequence: TGTGCCAGCAGCCCTTTTTTACAGGCTGGGGAAGCTTTCTTT.

This clone was seen ten or more times. The J gene is TRBJ2-2, the V gene TRBV19; D is perhaps TRBD2 (6 bases). Germline V gene sequence: CDR1 LNHDA, CDR2 SQIVND (reference sequence). The CDR3 runs to 14 residues. V gave up 1 base and J gave up 6 bases, with 9 bases separating them. The CDR3 loop is CASSIGGVAGELFF. The CDR3 bases are TGTGCCAGTAGTATAGGGGGGGTGGCCGGGGAGCTGTTTTTT.

The chain uses TRBV6-1 and TRBJ2-3; TRBD1 agrees at 7 bases. The germline V gene has CDR1 MNHNS and CDR2 SASEGT. The CDR3 covers 15 residues. Losses at the gene ends were 6 bases for V and 2 bases for J; bases not matched to a gene: 8. CDR3 region: CASSSPGQYTDTQYF. The CDR3 DNA sequence: TGTGCCAGCAGCTCTCCGGGACAGTACACAGATACGCAGTATTTT.

This clone appeared once. The genes are TRBV7-2 and TRBJ2-7, with D possibly being TRBD1 (5 bases). V was clipped by 0 bases and J by 4 bases, with 13 bases between them. Germline assignment: CDR1 SGHTA and CDR2 FQGNSA. The CDR3 has 15 amino acids. The CDR3 region is CASSLAGQAAYEQYF. The CDR3 bases are TGTGCCAGCAGCTTAGCGGGGCAGGCGGCGTACGAGCAGTACTTC.

The chain is built from TRBV14 and TRBJ2-1; D may be TRBD2 (6 bases). The CDR3 sequence is 12 residues long. CDR1 SGHDN and CDR2 FVKESK come from the germline V gene. V was trimmed by 5 bases and J by 9 bases, leaving 11 bases between them. CDR3 sequence: CASSVADSEQFF. The CDR3 nucleotides are TGTGCCAGCAGCGTAGCGGATAGTGAGCAGTTCTTC. The whole variable domain, filled in from reference TRBV14 and TRBJ2-1, reads EAGVTQFPSHSVIEKGQTVTLRCDPISGHDNLYWYRRVMGKEIKFLLHFVKESKQDESGMPNNRFLAERTGGTYSTLKVQPAELEDSGVYFCASSVADSEQFFGPGTRLTVL.

The V and J genes are TRBV7-6 and TRBJ1-1; TRBD1 might be the D (5 bases). The germline gives CDR1 SGHVS, CDR2 FNYEAQ. The CDR3 has 13 amino acids. With 5 bases removed from V and 6 bases from J, the gap between germline ends came to 13 bases. As DNA, the CDR3 is TGTGCCAGCAGCGAAGCAGGGTTCTCTGAAGCTTTCTTT. It translates to CASSEAGFSEAFF.

This chain links TRBV19 with TRBJ1-1; 8 bases align to TRBD1. V trimming: 3 bases; J trimming: 5 bases; junction bases outside the gene matches: 8. Germline loops: CDR1 LNHDA, CDR2 SQIVND (reference sequence). CDR3 length equals 15 residues. The CDR3 DNA follows: TGTGCCAGTAGTATCCGGTGGACAGGGTGGACTGAAGCTTTCTTT. Protein sequence: CASSIRWTGWTEAFF.

The sample holds a few counts of this clone. This chain uses TRBV19 with TRBJ1-3; no firm D call. V lost 5 bases and J lost 4, with 15 bases in between. Germline lookup yields CDR1 LNHDA and CDR2 SQIVND (reference sequence). CDR3 length equals 15 residues. The CDR3 DNA reads as TGTGCCAGTAGTGTGCTGAGTGGCGGAGGAAACACCATATATTTT. Protein sequence: CASSVLSGGGNTIYF.

This clone was seen a few times. The rearrangement joins TRBV7-3 to TRBJ1-1, with D uncertain. Germline V gives CDR1 SGHTA, CDR2 FQGTGA. The CDR3 consists of 14 residues. V was pared by 2 bases and J by 3 bases, with 10 bases between. The CDR3 region has the DNA TGTGCCAGCAGCTTAGGATTGGGAGACACTGAAGCTTTCTTT. This encodes CASSLGLGDTEAFF.

The rearrangement links TRBV11-1 to TRBJ1-3; 7 bases fit TRBD1. CDR1 is SGHAT, CDR2 FQDESV, per germline (reference sequence). The V and J ends lost 5 bases and 2 bases, in that order; junction bases with no gene match: 3. This CDR3 has 14 residues. In nucleotides, the CDR3 is TGTGCCAGCAGCACCACAGGGGCTGGAAACACCATATATTTT. Protein: CASSTTGAGNTIYF. Based on the CDR3 plus reference TRBV11-1 and TRBJ1-3, the full variable domain is EAEVAQSPRYKITEKSQAVAFWCDPISGHATLYWYRQILGQGPELLVQFQDESVVDDSQLPKDRFSAERLKGVDSTLKIQPAELGDSAMYLCASSTTGAGNTIYFGEGSWLTVV.

CDR3 DNA sequence: TGTGCCAGCAGTTACAACGGGGGCGAGCAGTACTTC. Translating gives CASSYNGGEQYF. V and J are TRBV2 and TRBJ2-7; tentative D call: TRBD2 (6 bases). The CDR3 is 12 amino acids. V was pared by 5 bases and J by 6 bases, with 11 bases between. Germline CDR1 SNHLY, CDR2 FYNNEI. Full variable domain (outside the CDR3, taken from reference TRBV2 and TRBJ2-7): EPEVTQTPSHQVTQMGQEVILRCVPISNHLYFYWYRQILGQKVEFLVSFYNNEISEKSEIFDDQFSVERPDGSNFTLKIRSTKLEDSAMYFCASSYNGGEQYFGPGTRLTVT.

This chain joins TRBV9 and TRBJ2-3, with 8 nucleotides matching TRBD2. V lost 4 bases to trimming and J lost 5 bases; unmatched junction nucleotides: 12. Germline values: CDR1 SGDLS, CDR2 YYNGEE. The CDR3 covers 16 residues. The DNA of the CDR3 is TGTGCCAGCAGCCCAATTCCGGGACTAGATGGAGATACGCAGTATTTT. Translation: CASSPIPGLDGDTQYF.

The V gene is TRBV6-1, the J gene TRBJ1-6, with TRBD1 matching 7 bases. The CDR3 has 15 residues. Germline CDR1 and CDR2: MNHNS and SASEGT. V lost 6 bases to trimming and J lost 7 bases; unmatched junction nucleotides: 9. The CDR3 DNA sequence: TGTGCCAGCAGCCGACAGGGAATACTAAATTCACCCCTCCACTTT. Its translation: CASSRQGILNSPLHF.

The genes are TRBV30 and TRBJ2-3; D may be TRBD2 (6 bases). CDR1 GTSNPN and CDR2 SVGIG come from the germline V gene (reference sequence). The CDR3 totals 14 residues. Trimming stripped 3 bases from V and 2 bases from J, with 12 bases between. Here the CDR3 reads CAWSAGRHTDTQYF. CDR3 nucleotide sequence: TGTGCCTGGAGCGCGGGGCGACACACAGATACGCAGTATTTT.

This clone came up once. V and J are TRBV28 and TRBJ2-7, with D tentatively TRBD1 (5 bases). The CDR3 consists of 15 residues. CDR1 MDHEN and CDR2 SYDVKM come from the germline V gene. V was trimmed by 2 bases and J by 0 bases, leaving 11 bases between them. The CDR3 reads CASSLPTGPSYEQYF. The DNA for the CDR3 is TGTGCCAGCAGTTTACCCACAGGTCCCTCCTACGAGCAGTACTTC.

The chain uses TRBV30 and TRBJ1-1; D unclear. Germline loops: CDR1 GTSNPN, CDR2 SVGIG (reference sequence). The CDR3 runs 12 residues. The CDR3 protein is CNLYRMNTEAFF. DNA for the CDR3: TGTAACCTATACAGAATGAACACTGAAGCTTTCTTT.

This clone appeared a single time. The chain carries TRBV19 and TRBJ2-7, with 8 nucleotides matching TRBD1. The CDR3 consists of 13 residues. Germline V gene data show CDR1 as LNHDA and CDR2 as SQIVND (reference sequence). Trimming took 9 bases from V and 4 from J; bases not matched to a gene: 8. CDR3: CASRGQGAYEQYF. Written as DNA, the CDR3 is TGTGCCAGCCGCGGCCAGGGGGCTTACGAGCAGTACTTC.

The V gene is TRBV7-9, the J gene TRBJ1-1, with D possibly TRBD1 on 6 matching bases. The CDR3 is made up of 11 amino acids. V was trimmed by 4 bases and J by 8 bases, leaving 8 bases between them. Per the germline V gene, CDR1 is SEHNR and CDR2 is FQNEAQ (reference sequence). This chain's CDR3 is CASSYGTEAFF. Here the CDR3 DNA reads TGTGCCAGCAGCTATGGGACAGAAGCTTTCTTT.

The genes are TRBV11-3 and TRBJ1-4; no clear D gene. Trimming removed 2 bases from V and 6 bases from J, with 10 bases in between. The length of the CDR3 is 14 residues. Germline lookup yields CDR1 SGHNT and CDR2 YENEEA. CDR3 coding DNA: TGTGCCAGCAGCTTACTGCTCGGAGATGAAAAACTGTTTTTT. It codes for CASSLLLGDEKLFF.

The genes are TRBV30 and TRBJ2-4; D is ambiguous. The germline CDR1 and CDR2 sequences are GTSNPN and SVGIG (reference sequence). Trimming cost V 0 bases and J 0 bases, with 15 bases left between them. The CDR3 length is 17 residues. The CDR3 DNA reads TGTGCCTGGAGTGTACCACTTGGTGATCTAGCCAAAAACATTCAGTACTTC. It encodes CAWSVPLGDLAKNIQYF.

This clone was found a few times. The junction does not match germline at one end; this may be a read error. The J gene is TRBJ1-6, the V gene TRBV14, with 8 positions matching TRBD1. Germline V gene sequence: CDR1 SGHDN, CDR2 FVKESK. The CDR3 is 15 residues long. CDR3 loop: CASSQGQGLNSPLHF. The CDR3 nucleotides are TGTGCCAGCAGTCAAGGACAGGGCCTTAATTCACCCCTCCACTTT.

V usage is TRBV11-2 and J usage is TRBJ2-1; tentatively, D is TRBD1 (6 bases). Trimming took 1 base from V and 4 from J, leaving 8 bases between them. This CDR3 is built from 14 residues. Germline V CDR1 and CDR2: SGHAT, FQNNGV. This CDR3 is CASSLGTVYNEQFF. For the CDR3, the DNA is TGTGCCAGCAGCTTAGGGACAGTATACAATGAGCAGTTCTTC.

The chain employs TRBV7-9 and TRBJ1-3; 7 nucleotides align to TRBD1. Trimming took 5 bases from V and 0 from J; bases not matched to a gene: 10. Germline V lookup: CDR1 SEHNR, CDR2 FQNEAQ (reference sequence). The CDR3 runs 17 residues. The CDR3 sequence is CASSLPGQLSSGNTIYF. As DNA, the CDR3 is TGTGCCAGCAGCCTCCCGGGACAGCTAAGCTCTGGAAACACCATATATTTT.